Listed below are T cell receptor beta chains from one sample, sequenced in a study of blood T cell repertoires in COVID-19. Measured with immunoSEQ multiplex PCR; TCRdb has only the in-frame clones, and not every one. The sample lists about 59,000 clones; roughly 84% were seen once. Source material: peripheral blood. These TCRs come from a man older than 75 in a cohort sampled during active COVID-19. Both conserved end residues are part of each CDR3. D genes are given only for firm matches. The size field is filled for only some rows; it gives once, few, many or a size class.

TGTGCCAGCAGTGAGGACTGGAGGGCAGATACGCAGTATTTT,CASSEDWRADTQYF,TRBV6-4,NA,TRBJ2-3,NA
TGTGCCAGCAGCTTGACAAACTATGGCTACACCTTC,CASSLTNYGYTF,TRBV5-4,NA,TRBJ1-2,NA
TGTGCCAGCAGTAGTAGGACAGGGTACGATGAGCAGTTCTTC,CASSSRTGYDEQFF,TRBV2,TRBD1,TRBJ2-1,NA
TGTGCCAGCAGTTACTCCCCTCCCTTGATAGGGGCCGCCTACGAGCAGTACTTC,CASSYSPPLIGAAYEQYF,TRBV6-2/TRBV6-3,NA,TRBJ2-7,NA
TGTGCCAGCAGCCCCAACAGGGCAAAACTGTTTTTT,CASSPNRAKLFF,TRBV3-1/TRBV3-2,NA,TRBJ1-4,NA
TGTGCCAGCAGCTTAACCGGGACAGGTAAAGCCTCCTACGAGCAGTACTTC,CASSLTGTGKASYEQYF,TRBV5-4,TRBD1,TRBJ2-7,NA
TGCGCCAGCAGCCCCCTTCAGGGGATTGATGAAAAACTGTTTTTT,CASSPLQGIDEKLFF,TRBV5-1,NA,TRBJ1-4,NA
TGTGCCAGCAGTTTCAGAACCGGGACAGGGTGGACTGAAGCTTTCTTT,CASSFRTGTGWTEAFF,TRBV27,TRBD1,TRBJ1-1,once
TGTGCCAGCTCCCGAGAGCAGGGAATCTCCTACAATGAGCAGTTCTTC,CASSREQGISYNEQFF,TRBV18,NA,TRBJ2-1,NA
TGCGCCAGCAGCCAAGCCGGGTCCAATGAGCAGTTCTTC,CASSQAGSNEQFF,TRBV4-3,NA,TRBJ2-1,once
TGTGCCAGCAAACCCGGACTAGCGGGGGGGAGTGGGGCCAACGTCCTGACTTTC,CASKPGLAGGSGANVLTF,TRBV6-4,TRBD2,TRBJ2-6,NA
TGCGCCAGCAGCCAACCCGGGGATCAGAGCGAGCAGTACTTC,CASSQPGDQSEQYF,TRBV4-1,NA,TRBJ2-7,NA
TGTGCCAGCAGCCCCGGGGGGGCAACTAATGAAAAACTGTTTTTT,CASSPGGATNEKLFF,TRBV7-9,NA,TRBJ1-4,NA
TGTGCCAGCTCACCACTGACAGGGTCTGGAAACACCATATATTTT,CASSPLTGSGNTIYF,TRBV18,TRBD1,TRBJ1-3,NA
TGTGCCAGCAGCTTAAGACAGGGGGACACTGAAGCTTTCTTT,CASSLRQGDTEAFF,TRBV7-2,TRBD1,TRBJ1-1,NA
TGTGCCAGCACAGGGGATGACGAGACCCAGTACTTC,CASTGDDETQYF,TRBV12-3/TRBV12-4,NA,TRBJ2-5,once
TGTGCCAGCAGCTTACAGGGAAGAGAGACCCAGTACTTC,CASSLQGRETQYF,TRBV7-8,NA,TRBJ2-5,NA
TGTGCCAGCAGCCAAGGGTCACACACAGATACGCAGTATTTT,CASSQGSHTDTQYF,TRBV3-1/TRBV3-2,NA,TRBJ2-3,NA
TGCGCCAGCAGTGCCGGGTTCGAGCAGTACTTC,CASSAGFEQYF,TRBV10-1,NA,TRBJ2-7,NA
TGTGCCAGCAGCGTTGACCCTACCGGGTCCGGGGAGCTGTTTTTT,CASSVDPTGSGELFF,TRBV5-6,NA,TRBJ2-2,few
TGTGCCAGTAGTATAGGAGCAGCGGTGAACACCGGGGAGCTGTTTTTT,CASSIGAAVNTGELFF,TRBV19,NA,TRBJ2-2,NA
TGTGCCACCAGTGACCCAACTGGGCTGGTGATTGTAATCTTTAACTATGGCTACACCTTC,CATSDPTGLVIVIFNYGYTF,TRBV24-1,NA,TRBJ1-2,NA
TGTGCCAGCAGTGACAGCGGGAAAGGGGTAGAGACCCAGTACTTC,CASSDSGKGVETQYF,TRBV25-1,TRBD2,TRBJ2-5,NA
TGTGCCAGCAGTGAACCGGGACAGGGAAATGAGCAGTTCTTC,CASSEPGQGNEQFF,TRBV6-1,TRBD1,TRBJ2-1,NA
TGTGCCAGCAGCCAAGGACTAGCGGGGGGACAAGAGACCCAGTACTTC,CASSQGLAGGQETQYF,TRBV3-1/TRBV3-2,TRBD2,TRBJ2-5,NA
TGTGCCAGCAGCACCCAGGGGGTCTATAATTCACCCCTCCACTTT,CASSTQGVYNSPLHF,TRBV9,TRBD1,TRBJ1-6,NA
TGCAGTGCTAGTCTGGCGCTAGAAGAGACCCAGTACTTC,CSASLALEETQYF,TRBV20-1,NA,TRBJ2-5,once
TGCGCCAGCAGCCCAAGGGAGGGACAGGGCTACGAGCAGTACTTC,CASSPREGQGYEQYF,TRBV5-1,TRBD1,TRBJ2-7,NA
TGTGCCAGCAGCTTCGGAGGACAGGGGGTCTCCGAGCAGTACTTC,CASSFGGQGVSEQYF,TRBV7-2,TRBD1,TRBJ2-7,once
TGTGCCACCAGTGATTTACAGGGTAAGAACACTGAAGCTTTCTTT,CATSDLQGKNTEAFF,TRBV24-1,NA,TRBJ1-1,NA
TGTGCCAGCAGCTACTACAGGGGGAGGGAGCAGTACTTC,CASSYYRGREQYF,TRBV12-3/TRBV12-4,TRBD1,TRBJ2-7,NA